This T cell receptor (beta chain) was identified in a study of blood T cell repertoires in COVID-19. Whole-study context: Sources were T cells, B-cell-depleted T cells, or PBMCs; the material itself was cDNA or gDNA.

The data were produced by immunoSEQ multiplex PCR, yet TCRdb's version contains in-frame clones alone and is incomplete. The data contain a few hundred thousand clones, 80% to 85% of them singletons. The CDR3 covers 14 residues. The germline gives CDR1 SGHRS, CDR2 YFSETQ. The germline V and J ends were trimmed by 0 bases and 6 bases, with 9 bases remaining between them. The gene calls are TRBV5-1 and TRBJ1-4; possible D gene TRBD1, 6 bases. This receptor was taken from a woman of 80 years or more with COVID-19, enrolled during active disease. Sequencing input: peripheral blood. This CDR3 is CASSLANRDEKLFF. The CDR3, as DNA: TGCGCCAGCAGCTTGGCCAACAGGGATGAAAAACTGTTTTTT.